This TCR beta chain was found in a study of T cell clusters in autoimmune cytopenias (dated 2019 in TCRdb). Context from the whole study: The median TRB sequencing depth was 51,575 reads per sample, and the median number of distinct TRB clonotypes was more than 2,000 per sample. The study was designed to test whether a disease-specific immune repertoire signature usable as a blood-based biomarker is carried by autoimmune cytopenia patients. In autoimmune cytopenia patients, peripheral blood TRB and IGH repertoires were sequenced during active disease and over treatment follow-up, together with healthy, CLL and autoimmune hepatitis controls.

No count is logged; frequency rates this clonotype as medium-sized (0.01 to 0.1%). Its target antigen remains unknown. The CDR3 has 14 amino acids, counting the end cysteine and phenylalanine. No DNA is listed. CDR1 and CDR2 were assigned from the germline V gene as SGHDT and YYEEEE. TRB amplification used roughly 250 ng of peripheral blood genomic DNA, some 38,000 genome equivalents, per sample. Here is what the overall study found, with its caveats: TRB repertoire shifts, with less even repertoires observed in secondary cytopenia and CLL, were mostly attributed to lymphoma bias rather than autoimmunity. A lack of physiological T cell clusters in primary autoimmune cytopenia patients was suggested by GLIPH, as 51 clusters were found to be exclusive to healthy donors versus 15 to 20 exclusive to patients. The cluster-lack signature was not observed for secondary cytopenia versus CLL, as the signature was apparently masked by the dominant lymphoma-associated repertoire. Almost three-fold more exclusive TRB clusters were observed in healthy donors than in active autoimmune hepatitis patients, consistent with an autoimmunity-wide signature. The T cell clusters were defined in silico only, and their functional role remained to be validated experimentally.

To amplify TRB rearrangements, a touch-down multiplex PCR protocol was run with the TRB-A and TRB-B primer pools combined in a single tube. Illumina adapters and sample indices were added to the amplicons through two consecutive PCR reactions using Phusion HS II polymerase. Amplicons were gel-purified with the NucleoSpin Gel and PCR Clean-up kit, then quantified by Qubit and quality-checked on an Agilent 2100 Bioanalyzer. Sequencing of the libraries was done on an Illumina MiSeq with 600-cycle, single-indexed, paired-end runs. Concerning the study's data processing: Alignment and assembly of TRB reads were performed with MiXCR version 2.1.12 and the default MiXCR reference library. A clone was defined by each unique CDR3 nucleotide sequence, and the analysis included only productive sequences with two or more reads. Repertoire diversity was assessed with alpha-parameterized diversity profiles (alpha 0 to 5), including the Shannon (alpha 1) and Simpson (alpha 2) indices, which were computed with an R script. The tcR package was used to compute combinatorial TRB VJ usage, and cohorts were compared on this usage by principal component analysis with ade4. GLIPH clustering of TCRbeta CDR3s was carried out on cohort pairs matched by age and read depth, and cluster frequencies were compared by Wilcoxon test. The reads went through TCRdb reprocessing, and each CDR3 protein sequence gets one entry with no DNA. TCRdb, rather than the study authors, made the V and J calls. This sample's listing comprises thousands of distinct CDR3 sequences. 5% to 6.5% of the sample is held by the ten biggest clonotypes.

The receptor comes from a human donor with an autoimmune cytopenia or autoimmune hepatitis (not recorded which). The specimen was peripheral blood. The rearrangement combines TRBV5-6 with TRBJ1-4; TCRdb reports TRBD1, a call that lacks DNA to check it against. CDR3 sequence: CASSLTPGSEKLFF.